Listed below are T cell receptor beta chains from one sample, sequenced in a study of T cell repertoires in cytomegalovirus infection. TCRdb redid the calling of the reads with MiXCR, one entry per CDR3 protein. The profile shows about 740,000 distinct CDR3 sequences, 35% of them singletons. Sequencing used PBMCs. The receptors here all came from a human donor in good health (CMV status not recorded). Some clones in this sample may be carry-over from other donors' samples. Each CDR3 is given with its conserved first and last residue. A D gene is named only where the DNA matches it firmly. Clone sizes are given selectively: once, few, many, or a class where the clone is expanded.

NA,TRBJ2-1,TRBV6-6,NA,TGTGCCAGCAGCTCCGGACCTCGTGCGGGTTGCTTC,CASSSGPRAGCF
NA,TRBJ2-7,TRBV27,TRBD1,TGTGCCAGCAGTACCCGGGACAGGGACTACGAGCAGTACTTC,CASSTRDRDYEQYF
many,TRBJ2-3,TRBV5-6,NA,TGTGCCAGCAGCTTGGTCCAGGAGGGAACAGATACGCAGTATTTT,CASSLVQEGTDTQYF
NA,TRBJ1-3,TRBV5-1,TRBD1,TGCGCCAGCAGCTCTGCCGGGACAGGGGGACGGGTCCCGGAAGGAAACACCATATATTTT,CASSSAGTGGRVPEGNTIYF
NA,TRBJ2-5,TRBV7-7,NA,TGTGCTGTTCGTGGAGGGGAGACCCAGTACTTC,CAVRGGETQYF
NA,TRBJ1-4,TRBV20-1,NA,TGCAGTGCTAGAGCCGTGGGGAAGGATGGGGAAAAACTGTTTTTT,CSARAVGKDGEKLFF
NA,TRBJ1-6,TRBV25-1,NA,TGTGCCAGCAGCCGGCGGCAGAATAATTCACCCCTCCACTTT,CASSRRQNNSPLHF
once,TRBJ1-5,TRBV20-1,TRBD1,TGCAGTGCTAAGCCGGGACAGGGATTGTATCAGCCCCAGCATTTT,CSAKPGQGLYQPQHF
NA,TRBJ2-3,TRBV7-2,TRBD2,TGTGCCAGCAGCCGCACCGGGACAGGTGGGACTAGCGGCCGCACAGATACGCAGTATTTT,CASSRTGTGGTSGRTDTQYF
few,TRBJ2-5,TRBV27,NA,TGTGCCAGCAGTTTATACCTGGGGGCTGGGGAGACCCAGTACTTC,CASSLYLGAGETQYF
NA,TRBJ2-5,TRBV7-2,NA,TGTTTCGGCAGCCTGATGAGCGGCGATCAAGAGACCCAGTACTTC,CFGSLMSGDQETQYF
NA,TRBJ2-2,TRBV7-8,NA,TGTGCCAGCAGCTTATTCAGGACACAGAACACCGGGGAGCTGTTTTTT,CASSLFRTQNTGELFF
NA,TRBJ2-1,TRBV5-1,NA,TGCGCCAGCAGCTTGGATCAGGGCAGCTCCTACAATGAGCAGTTCTTC,CASSLDQGSSYNEQFF
NA,TRBJ2-1,TRBV7-6,TRBD2,TGTGCCAGCAGCCCCCAGGGCGGGGGCTCCTACAATGAGCAGTTCTTC,CASSPQGGGSYNEQFF
many,TRBJ2-1,TRBV7-2,TRBD2,TGTGCCAGCAGGGCCGCGGGAGCCTACAATGAGCAGTTCTTC,CASRAAGAYNEQFF
NA,TRBJ2-5,TRBV20-1,TRBD2,TGCAGTGCTAACGGTGTTCTCCTAGCGGTCGAAGAGACCCAGTACTTC,CSANGVLLAVEETQYF
NA,TRBJ1-5,TRBV24-1,NA,TGTGCCACCAGTGTCTCCTCCCATAGCAATCAGCCCCAGCATTTT,CATSVSSHSNQPQHF
few,TRBJ2-1,TRBV6-1,TRBD2,TGTGCCAGCAGGTGGGGACTAGCGGGAGTGGATGAGCAGTTCTTC,CASRWGLAGVDEQFF